This entry lists 24 T cell receptor beta chains sequenced from one sample in a study of tumor-infiltrating lymphocytes in primary liver carcinoma. Both blood RNA, taken from unsorted whole blood, and germline DNA were extracted. Total RNA (roughly 530 ng) served as template for TCR beta cDNA synthesis primed by a constant-region primer. Construction of TCR beta libraries relied on three successive nested multiplex PCR rounds employing slightly modified ARM-PCR. PCR rounds one and two used TRBV1-TRBV30 forward primers with a C-beta reverse primer for 10 cycles each. TCRdb used MiXCR to reprocess the multiplex PCR reads, holding one entry per CDR3 protein. The sample shows a few hundred thousand distinct CDR3 sequences, 50% to 60% of them seen only once. The material sequenced was peripheral blood. Receptors originate from a woman between 25 and 40 years old with primary liver carcinoma and hepatitis B virus infection.

Remarks on this clonotype: This likely comes from a read error, as the CDR3 has no conserved phenylalanine or tryptophan at its end. The chain is built from TRBV12-3 or TRBV12-4 and TRBJ1-2, with TRBD1 matching 7 bases. This CDR3 region has 13 residues. CDR3 nucleotides: TGTGTCAGCTGCCAGGGACAGTTCTATGGCTACACCGTC. It encodes CVSCQGQFYGYTV.

For this clonotype: The junction departs from the called germline gene at one end, perhaps through a read error. The gene calls are TRBV12-3 or TRBV12-4 and TRBJ2-1; 12 nucleotides line up with TRBD2. This CDR3 comprises 19 residues. Here the CDR3 reads CASSMLAGGPGLSYIEQFF. CDR3 DNA sequence: TGTGCCAGCAGCATGCTAGCGGGAGGGCCGGGTTTATCCTACATTGAGCAGTTCTTC.

This clonotype was observed a handful of times. The DNA for the CDR3 is TGTGCCTGGATGAACAGGGGCCGTAATTCACCCCTCCACTTT. Translation gives CAWMNRGRNSPLHF. V is TRBV30 and J is TRBJ1-6, with 7 bases that match TRBD1. Trimming at V came to 4 bases and at J to 6 bases, leaving 6 bases not matched to a gene. Germline CDR1 is GTSNPN and CDR2 is SVGIG (reference sequence). This CDR3 spans 14 amino acids.

About this clonotype itself: In this CDR3 the conserved last residue, phenylalanine or tryptophan, is missing, so a read error is likely. The chain uses TRBV10-3 and TRBJ2-3; no firm D call. The CDR3 is 15 amino acids. V lost 4 bases and J 1 base, leaving 12 bases between the germline ends. Germline CDR1 ENHRY, CDR2 SYGVKD. This CDR3 reads CAISVIPGGTDTQYL. The CDR3 DNA is TGTGCCATCAGTGTAATACCAGGAGGCACAGATACGCAGTATCTT.

Regarding this clonotype: This may be a read error, as it is one base from a much larger clone. The CDR3 region is CASSSTEGRDQPQHF. The CDR3 DNA reads as TGTGCCAGCAGTTCCACAGAGGGGAGGGATCAGCCCCAGCATTTT. This chain joins TRBV12-3 or TRBV12-4 and TRBJ1-5, with a possible D match to TRBD1 (5 bases). The germline V and J ends were trimmed by 4 bases and 5 bases, with 15 bases remaining between them. This CDR3 is 15 amino acids long.

This clonotype was counted at least ten times. The CDR3 coding sequence is TGTGCCAGCAGTTTGCTTAGTCCCGAGACCCAGTACTTC. Translation: CASSLLSPETQYF. The genes are TRBV12-3 or TRBV12-4 and TRBJ2-5; D is undetermined. V was clipped by 3 bases and J by 5 bases, with 10 bases between them. CDR3 length equals 13 residues.

V is TRBV28 and J is TRBJ1-2, with TRBD1 matching 9 bases. CDR3 length equals 16 residues. With 3 bases clipped from V and 5 bases from J, the junction kept 10 bases outside the gene matches. Germline CDR1 is MDHEN and CDR2 is SYDVKM. The CDR3 DNA follows: TGTGCCAGCAGTTTCCTACAGGGGGCAGGGTCTTATGGCTACACCTTC. Its protein product is CASSFLQGAGSYGYTF.

For this clonotype: As the CDR3 is not closed by the conserved phenylalanine or tryptophan, this likely results from a read error. J is TRBJ2-3 and V is TRBV12-3 or TRBV12-4; the match to TRBD2 covers 7 bases. The CDR3 length is 15 residues. Germline trimming cut 7 bases from V and 4 bases from J; bases unmatched to any gene: 11. The CDR3 nucleotides read TGTGCCAGCAATATCGCGGGGGAAGGGGCAGATACGCAGTATTTA. It specifies CASNIAGEGADTQYL.

Notes on this clonotype: A read error is possible here, since a much larger clone lies one base away. The V and J genes are TRBV14 and TRBJ2-7; D not certain. The germline CDR1 and CDR2 sequences are SGHDN and FVKESK. This CDR3 spans 11 amino acids. The chain's CDR3 is CANSVGREQYF. The CDR3 DNA reads as TGTGCCAACAGCGTGGGTAGGGAGCAGTACTTC.

This clonotype was found many times. This chain links TRBV6-1 with TRBJ1-4; D is possibly TRBD1 (5 bases). Deletions cut 6 bases from V and 8 bases from J, with 13 bases between. CDR1 MNHNS and CDR2 SASEGT come from the germline V gene. The CDR3 runs 13 residues. In DNA form, the CDR3 reads TGTGCCAGCAGCCCCGGCTGGGGGGAAAAACTGTTTTTT. Translating it yields CASSPGWGEKLFF.

On this clonotype itself: This clone may be a read error of a much larger clone one base away. The chain joins TRBV6-5 to TRBJ2-6; D gene unclear. Germline V CDR1 and CDR2: MNHEY, SVGAGI. The CDR3 covers 16 residues. V dropped 2 bases and J dropped 2 bases, with 10 bases sitting between them. The CDR3 region has the DNA TGTGCCAGCAGTTACGCGACTCGACCTGGGGCCAACGTCCTGACTTTC. This gives the protein CASSYATRPGANVLTF.

A word on this clonotype: At one end the junction does not follow the germline gene, possibly because of a read error. The rearrangement joins TRBV11-2 to TRBJ2-1; D ambiguous. This CDR3 region has 14 residues. CDR1 is SGHAT, CDR2 FQNNGV, per germline. In DNA form, the CDR3 reads TGTACCAGCAGCTTAAACATTCTCTTCAATAAGCAGTTCTTC. It is translated as CTSSLNILFNKQFF.

A word on this clonotype: The junction and the germline gene differ at one end; a read error may be behind it. V usage is TRBV4-1 and J usage is TRBJ2-1; 7 bases agree with TRBD1. CDR3 size: 17 residues. Germline V gene data show CDR1 as MGHRA and CDR2 as YSYEKL. The CDR3 reads CASNQDEVDRVYNEQFF. DNA of the CDR3: TGCGCCAGCAACCAAGATGAAGTAGACAGGGTGTACAATGAGCAGTTCTTC.

This chain links TRBV7-3 with TRBJ2-7; 7 bases are a match to TRBD2. Trimming cost V 0 bases and J 0 bases; bases outside gene matches: 5. Germline CDR1 and CDR2: SGHTA and FQGTGA. The CDR3 is 16 residues long. The chain's CDR3 is CASSLTGGNPSYEQYF. CDR3 DNA sequence: TGTGCCAGCAGCTTAACCGGGGGGAATCCCTCCTACGAGCAGTACTTC.

Details on this clonotype: This may be a read error, as it is one base from a much larger clone. The CDR3 reads CASRTSGFKEQFF. CDR3 sequence (DNA): TGTGCCAGCAGAACTAGCGGATTCAAGGAGCAGTTCTTC. The chain joins TRBV6-2 or TRBV6-3 to TRBJ2-1; 8 bases agree with TRBD2. CDR3 length: 13 residues. Germline trimming cut 6 bases from V and 10 bases from J; bases unmatched to any gene: 8. From germline, CDR1 is MNHEY and CDR2 SVGEGT.

Notes on this clonotype: A junction end diverges from the germline sequence, so it may reflect a read error. The chain couples TRBV11-2 to TRBJ2-7; 9 bases agree with TRBD1. The CDR3 sequence is 14 residues long. The V gene's germline CDR1 is SGHAT and CDR2 FQNNGV. The CDR3 DNA sequence: TGCGCCAGCAGGTTTGGGACAGGGTCCTACGAGCAGTACTTC. Amino acid sequence: CASRFGTGSYEQYF.

This clonotype was counted once. A read error may be the cause here, since a much bigger clone is one base away. No conserved phenylalanine or tryptophan is present at the end of the CDR3, so a read error is the likely explanation. The genes are TRBV29-1 and TRBJ2-7, with D perhaps matching TRBD1 or TRBD2 (6 bases each). CDR1 SQVTM and CDR2 ANQGSEA come from the germline V gene. Trimming removed 7 bases from V and 2 bases from J, with 18 bases in between. The CDR3 spans 14 residues. This CDR3 is CSALGGEKAYEQYI. CDR3 nucleotide sequence: TGCAGCGCCCTGGGGGGCGAGAAAGCCTACGAGCAGTACATC.

The rearrangement joins TRBV4-1 to TRBJ1-2; tentatively, D is TRBD1 (5 bases). Trimming took 6 bases from V and 4 from J, leaving 18 bases between them. CDR3 length: 15 residues. Germline V lookup: CDR1 MGHRA, CDR2 YSYEKL. CDR3 coding DNA: TGCGCCAGCAGTCGAGGGACGGTAAGCGGCTATGGCTACACCTTC. Residues: CASSRGTVSGYGYTF.

This chain links TRBV6-2 or TRBV6-3 with TRBJ1-2; the D is unclear. V lost 9 bases to trimming and J lost 3 bases, with 17 bases between them. The CDR3 runs to 14 residues. Germline values: CDR1 MNHEY, CDR2 SVGEGT. DNA of the CDR3: TGTGCCAGTCAAACCTCCGGGCGCGACTATGGCTACACCTTC. Translating gives CASQTSGRDYGYTF.

In regard to this clonotype: Given a much more abundant clone one base away, this may be a read error. The chain carries TRBV4-1 and TRBJ2-1; tentatively, D is TRBD2 (6 bases). The CDR3 contains 13 residues. Germline V gene lookup returns CDR1 MGHRA and CDR2 YSYEKL. DNA of the CDR3: TGCGCCAACAGCCCGGACTACCACAATGAGCAGTTCTTC. Encoded protein: CANSPDYHNEQFF.

Concerning this clonotype: The junction and the germline gene differ at one end; a read error may be behind it. The chain employs TRBV11-2 and TRBJ2-3; no reliable D call. Per germline, CDR1 SGHAT and CDR2 FQNNGV. The CDR3 extends over 15 amino acids. CDR3 sequence reads: CASSPPWIATNTQYF. CDR3 in DNA: TGTGCCAGCAGCCCTCCTTGGATCGCCACAAATACGCAGTATTTT.

This clonotype showed up just a few times. The chain combines TRBV5-4 with TRBJ2-1, with TRBD2 as a possible D gene (6 bases). The CDR3 sequence is 15 residues long. The V and J ends lost 3 bases and 0 bases respectively, with 10 bases between them. CDR1 and CDR2 (germline): SGHNT, YYREEE (reference sequence). The CDR3 bases are TGTGCCAGCAGCTCGACAGCGGGCTCCTACAATGAGCAGTTCTTC. It yields the protein CASSSTAGSYNEQFF. Combining the CDR3 with reference TRBV5-4 and TRBJ2-1 gives the whole variable domain ETGVTQSPTHLIKTRGQQVTLRCSSQSGHNTVSWYQQALGQGPQFIFQYYREEENGRGNFPPRFSGLQFPNYSSELNVNALELDDSALYLCASSSTAGSYNEQFFGPGTRLTVL.

Remarks on this clonotype: It may be a read error: a sequence one base away is much more abundant. This chain connects TRBV12-5 to TRBJ2-1, with a weak D call TRBD2 (5 bases). Germline loops: CDR1 LGHNT, CDR2 FRNRAP. The CDR3 covers 12 residues. The CDR3 is CTSGLGKNEQFF. CDR3 bases: TGTACTAGTGGCCTGGGTAAGAATGAGCAGTTCTTC.

On this clonotype: The conserved final phenylalanine or tryptophan is absent from the CDR3, which likely points to a read error. The DNA of the CDR3 is TGTGCCAGCAGTTATGTTCGGGTGGAAGCTTTCTCT. Residues: CASSYVRVEAFS. The V and J genes are TRBV6-6 and TRBJ1-1, with D unclear. Trimming pared 3 bases from V and 8 bases from J, leaving 10 bases between. The CDR3 has 12 amino acids. Germline CDR1 MNHNY, CDR2 SVGAGI (reference sequence).